The 21 T cell receptor beta chains below all came from one sample that was sequenced in a study of cytomegalovirus exposure and HLA in healthy donors. 60 Vbeta and 13 Jbeta primers were used in PCR. Here immunoSEQ multiplex PCR was the method, and the copy in TCRdb shows in-frame clones only, minus some. The repertoire has about 160,000 clones, roughly 82% of them found once; the top ten carry about 10%. Source material: PBMCs. The receptors originated from a man over 45 in good health and CMV-seropositive.

This sequence joins TRBV5-1 and TRBJ2-1; maybe TRBD1 (6 bases). The CDR3 is 15 amino acids. V was pared by 0 bases and J by 4 bases, with 11 bases between. Germline V gene sequence: CDR1 SGHRS, CDR2 YFSETQ. CDR3 in DNA: TGCGCCAGCAGCTTGGGGCAGGGGTTATACAATGAGCAGTTCTTC. Its translation: CASSLGQGLYNEQFF. Full variable domain (remainder filled in from reference TRBV5-1 and TRBJ2-1): KAGVTQTPRYLIKTRGQQVTLSCSPISGHRSVSWYQQTPGQGLQFLFEYFSETQRNKGNFPGRFSGRQFSNSRSEMNVSTLELGDSALYLCASSLGQGLYNEQFFGPGTRLTVL.

There are a few counts of this clone. This sequence joins TRBV6-6 and TRBJ2-1, with 9 bases lining up with TRBD2. CDR1 and CDR2 (germline): MNHNY, SVGAGI (reference sequence). The CDR3 loop spans 14 amino acids. The J segment lost 4 bases and the V segment lost 4 bases, leaving 2 bases of the junction unmatched. The DNA of the CDR3 is TGTGCCAGCAGTTCTAGCGGGGCTTACAATGAGCAGTTCTTC. Translating it yields CASSSSGAYNEQFF.

The chain combines TRBV28 with TRBJ1-2; no firm D call. Deletions cut 1 base from V and 6 bases from J, with 12 bases between. CDR1 is MDHEN, CDR2 SYDVKM, per germline. The CDR3 spans 14 residues. CDR3 DNA: TGTGCCAGCAGTTTATCGACCCATCAGGATGGCTACACCTTC. It encodes CASSLSTHQDGYTF.

The chain employs TRBV5-1 and TRBJ1-4, with 8 bases that match TRBD1. V dropped 0 bases and J dropped 3; count of bases not matched to a gene: 4. The CDR3 runs 16 residues. Germline V gives CDR1 SGHRS, CDR2 YFSETQ. The CDR3 DNA reads as TGCGCCAGCAGCTTGGGGCAGGGGGCCCCTAATGAAAAACTGTTTTTT. Encoded protein: CASSLGQGAPNEKLFF.

The chain employs TRBV4-3 and TRBJ2-7; a weak D match, TRBD2 (5 bases). Germline V CDR1 and CDR2: LGHNA, YSLEER. V was clipped by 0 bases and J by 7 bases, with 16 bases between them. CDR3 length equals 15 residues. The CDR3 DNA follows: TGCGCCAGCAGCCAAGATGCGAGGAGGAATAGGGAGCAGTACTTC. It codes for CASSQDARRNREQYF.

This clone showed up just once. The rearrangement uses TRBV27 and TRBJ1-2; 7 bases are a match to TRBD1. The J segment lost 2 bases and the V segment lost 4 bases, leaving 7 bases of the junction unmatched. CDR1 and CDR2 (germline): MNHEY, SMNVEV (reference sequence). The CDR3 runs to 15 residues. CDR3 in amino acids: CASSSRQGRNYGYTF. The CDR3 DNA follows: TGTGCCAGCAGTTCCCGACAGGGCCGCAACTATGGCTACACCTTC.

This chain connects TRBV29-1 to TRBJ1-3; perhaps TRBD1 as D (6 bases). The CDR3 runs 13 residues. Deletions cut 6 bases from V and 3 bases from J, with 12 bases between. Germline-derived CDR1 and CDR2 are SQVTM and ANQGSEA. The CDR3 nucleotides are TGCAGCGTGCAGGGGAGTAATGGAAACACCATATATTTT. Protein sequence: CSVQGSNGNTIYF.

This rearrangement joins TRBV28 to TRBJ1-3; 7 nucleotides align to TRBD1. This CDR3 spans 15 amino acids. Germline V gives CDR1 MDHEN, CDR2 SYDVKM. The trim removed 8 bases at V and 6 bases at J, leaving 13 bases unmatched. CDR3 DNA sequence: TGTGCCAGCGCTACGACAAGACAGGGCGAAAACACCATATATTTT. As protein: CASATTRQGENTIYF.

On this clone itself: One end of the junction does not line up with germline, which may come from a read error. V usage is TRBV10-3 and J usage is TRBJ2-1, with D maybe TRBD2 (6 bases). This CDR3 contains 16 residues. Germline V gene sequence: CDR1 ENHRY, CDR2 SYGVKD. Written as DNA, the CDR3 is TGTGCCATAGGTACCCAAGGGAGGAAGGGATACAGTGAGCAGTTCTTC. Encoded protein: CAIGTQGRKGYSEQFF.

The table lists this clone with a count of one. This sequence joins TRBV11-2 and TRBJ2-2; D is uncertain. CDR1 SGHAT and CDR2 FQNNGV come from the germline V gene. Trimming left V 1 base short and J 0 bases short, with 6 bases between. CDR3 size: 15 residues. CDR3 coding DNA: TGTGCCAGCAGCTTAGGAGGAACGAACACCGGGGAGCTGTTTTTT. Residues: CASSLGGTNTGELFF. Full variable domain (remainder filled in from reference TRBV11-2 and TRBJ2-2): EAGVAQSPRYKIIEKRQSVAFWCNPISGHATLYWYQQILGQGPKLLIQFQNNGVVDDSQLPKDRFSAERLKGVDSTLKIQPAKLEDSAVYLCASSLGGTNTGELFFGEGSRLTVL.

The chain couples TRBV7-2 to TRBJ2-5, with 14 bases matching TRBD2. This CDR3 region has 15 residues. From germline, CDR1 is SGHTA and CDR2 FQGNSA. Trimming at V came to 6 bases and at J to 4 bases, leaving 4 bases not matched to a gene. This chain's CDR3 is CASRTSGGAGETQYF. The DNA of the CDR3 is TGTGCCAGCAGGACTAGCGGGGGGGCCGGAGAGACCCAGTACTTC.

The chain carries TRBV25-1 and TRBJ1-5, with 9 positions matching TRBD1. The CDR3 is made up of 16 amino acids. CDR1 and CDR2 from the germline V gene are MGHDK and SYGVNS. The junction had 5 bases not matched to a gene; V was cut back by 4 bases and J by 1 base. The CDR3 reads CASSGTGGSSNQPQHF. DNA of the CDR3: TGTGCCAGCAGTGGAACAGGGGGCTCGAGCAATCAGCCCCAGCATTTT.

This clone was observed a single time. The chain has TRBV5-5 and TRBJ2-3; D remains ambiguous. Germline V lookup: CDR1 SGHKS, CDR2 YYEKEE (reference sequence). Trimming pared 0 bases from V and 5 bases from J, leaving 10 bases between. The CDR3 totals 14 residues. CDR3 loop: CASSLGLEEDTQYF. The DNA of the CDR3 is TGTGCCAGCAGCTTGGGCCTAGAGGAAGATACGCAGTATTTT.

The chain joins TRBV19 to TRBJ1-1; 7 bases fit TRBD1. The CDR3 runs to 14 residues. Losses at the gene ends were 3 bases for V and 2 bases for J; bases not matched to a gene: 3. Germline CDR1 and CDR2: LNHDA and SQIVND (reference sequence). The CDR3 nucleotides read TGTGCCAGTAGTATTGGGACAGATAACACTGAAGCTTTCTTT. As protein: CASSIGTDNTEAFF.

The rearrangement joins TRBV19 to TRBJ2-5; possibly TRBD1 for D (6 bases). This CDR3 is 16 amino acids long. Trimming cost V 3 bases and J 4 bases, with 18 bases left between them. CDR1 and CDR2 from the germline V gene are LNHDA and SQIVND (reference sequence). Written as DNA, the CDR3 is TGTGCCAGTAGTATTTTTGGGGGCACGCTTGGAGAGACCCAGTACTTC. Its protein is CASSIFGGTLGETQYF. Combining the CDR3 with reference TRBV19 and TRBJ2-5 gives the whole variable domain DGGITQSPKYLFRKEGQNVTLSCEQNLNHDAMYWYRQDPGQGLRLIYYSQIVNDFQKGDIAEGYSVSREKKESFPLTVTSAQKNPTAFYLCASSIFGGTLGETQYFGPGTRLLVL.

The V call is TRBV6-1, the J call TRBJ1-5; no firm D call. Looked up from germline, CDR1 is MNHNS and CDR2 is SASEGT. CDR3 size: 15 residues. V lost 1 base, J lost 3 bases, and 10 bases lay in between. CDR3 sequence (DNA): TGTGCCAGCAGTGAAGGGGCAGGATACAATCAGCCCCAGCATTTT. Protein product: CASSEGAGYNQPQHF.

The chain combines TRBV6-1 with TRBJ1-5; 8 bases fit TRBD1. The V and J ends lost 7 bases and 1 base, in that order; junction bases with no gene match: 6. CDR1 and CDR2 from the germline V gene are MNHNS and SASEGT. The CDR3 totals 15 residues. The CDR3 bases are TGTGCCAGCAAGGTGCAGGGGGCGAGCAATCAGCCCCAGCATTTT. Its protein product is CASKVQGASNQPQHF.

A few counts support this clone. The J gene is TRBJ2-5, the V gene TRBV7-3; no definite D call. This CDR3 has 15 amino acids. Germline values: CDR1 SGHTA, CDR2 FQGTGA. Trimming left V 1 base short and J 3 bases short, with 12 bases between. CDR3 amino acids: CASSLKRTGEETQYF. The CDR3 DNA reads TGTGCCAGCAGCTTAAAACGCACCGGTGAAGAGACCCAGTACTTC.

The chain is built from TRBV11-2 and TRBJ2-5; 8 bases map to TRBD1. The end of the DNA is better explained by TRBJ2-7, so the J call may be wrong. The CDR3 sequence is 16 residues long. Germline V gene data show CDR1 as SGHAT and CDR2 as FQNNGV. CDR3 residues: CASSLRGGQESYEQYF. The CDR3 DNA reads as TGTGCCAGCAGCCTACGAGGGGGACAGGAAAGCTACGAGCAGTACTTC.

V and J are TRBV7-9 and TRBJ2-3; TRBD1 is a possible D gene (7 bases). V was cut by 5 bases and J by 4 bases, with 10 bases left in between. The germline gives CDR1 SEHNR, CDR2 FQNEAQ (reference sequence). This CDR3 spans 13 amino acids. The CDR3 loop reads CASSPGGPDTQYF. CDR3 coding DNA: TGTGCCAGCAGCCCAGGGGGGCCAGATACGCAGTATTTT. Combining the CDR3 with reference TRBV7-9 and TRBJ2-3 gives the whole variable domain DTGVSQNPRHKITKRGQNVTFRCDPISEHNRLYWYRQTLGQGPEFLTYFQNEAQLEKSRLLSDRFSAERPKGSFSTLEIQRTEQGDSAMYLCASSPGGPDTQYFGPGTRLTVL.

The chain links TRBV19 to TRBJ1-3; D gene ambiguous. The germline CDR1 and CDR2 sequences are LNHDA and SQIVND (reference sequence). CDR3 length equals 14 residues. Trimming stripped 5 bases from V and 4 bases from J, with 12 bases between. For the CDR3, the DNA is TGTGCCAGTAGTGACGAGGGTGGCGGAAACACCATATATTTT. It yields the protein CASSDEGGGNTIYF.